This T cell receptor (beta chain) was obtained from a study of T cells in Graves' hyperthyroidism and ophthalmopathy. Amplification of TCR beta CDR3 regions used RNA as the template. First-round RT-PCR targeting the TCR CDR3 was performed with the HTBI primer set. TCRdb processed the multiplex PCR reads anew with MiXCR; each CDR3 protein has one entry. The data show under 300,000 distinct CDR3 sequences, roughly 22% seen once. This clonotype was seen a few times. The CDR3 has 15 residues. CDR1 and CDR2 (germline): MGHRA, YSYEKL. V shed 4 bases and J 6 bases; nucleotides not matched to a gene: 3. This receptor was taken from a man aged 25 to 45 with Graves' ophthalmopathy. The chain joins TRBV4-1 to TRBJ2-7; 16 bases match TRBD2. The sample taken for sequencing was blood. The DNA of the CDR3 is TGCGCCAGCAGCCCTGGGACTAGCGGGAGGGTCGAGCAGTACTTC. This gives the protein CASSPGTSGRVEQYF.